This TCR beta chain is from a study of blood T cell repertoires in COVID-19. Study summary: The United States, Italy and Spain supplied acute and convalescent COVID-19 samples.

The authors' processing: Quantification of nucleated cells was approximated via reference gene primer amplification. TCRdb's copy holds only in-frame clones and misses some; the assay was immunoSEQ multiplex PCR. That table furnishes V, J and clone size, whereas the DNA furnished D and trimming. The data show about 440,000 clones, more than 85% seen once. Germline loops: CDR1 SGHVS, CDR2 FNYEAQ. CDR3 size: 15 residues. J gave up 2 bases and V 1 base, and 1 base lay outside the gene matches. The receptor was derived from a woman aged 25-40 years with acute or convalescent COVID-19. The V call is TRBV7-6, the J call TRBJ2-2; 7 nucleotides agree with TRBD1. The sequenced material came from peripheral blood. The CDR3 bases are TGTGCCAGCAGCTTAGAAGGGGGCAACACCGGGGAGCTGTTTTTT. As protein: CASSLEGGNTGELFF.